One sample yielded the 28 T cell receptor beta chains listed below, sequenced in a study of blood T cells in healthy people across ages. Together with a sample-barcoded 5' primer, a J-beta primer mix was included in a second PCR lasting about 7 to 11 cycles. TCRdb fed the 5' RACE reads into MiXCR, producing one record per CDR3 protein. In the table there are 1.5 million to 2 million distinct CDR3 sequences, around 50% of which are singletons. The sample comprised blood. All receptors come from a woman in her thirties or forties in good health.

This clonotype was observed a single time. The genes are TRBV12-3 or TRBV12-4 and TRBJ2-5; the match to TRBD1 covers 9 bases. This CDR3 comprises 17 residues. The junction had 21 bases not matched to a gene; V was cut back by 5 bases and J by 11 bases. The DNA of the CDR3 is TGTGCCAGCAGTACCTCTTCTGCCGGACAGGGGTACAATGAGCAGTACTTC. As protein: CASSTSSAGQGYNEQYF.

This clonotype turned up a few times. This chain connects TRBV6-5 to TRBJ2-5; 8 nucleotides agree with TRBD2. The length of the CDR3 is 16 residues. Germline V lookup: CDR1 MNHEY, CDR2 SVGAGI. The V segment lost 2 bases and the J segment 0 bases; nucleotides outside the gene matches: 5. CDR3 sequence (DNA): TGTGCCAGCAGTTACGGTGCGGGAGGCTACCAAGAGACCCAGTACTTC. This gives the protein CASSYGAGGYQETQYF.

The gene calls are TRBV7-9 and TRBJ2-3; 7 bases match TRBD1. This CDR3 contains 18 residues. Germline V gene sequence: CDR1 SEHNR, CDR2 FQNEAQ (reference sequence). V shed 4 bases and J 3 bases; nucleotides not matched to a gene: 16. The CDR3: CASSYQLSGTEVTDTQYF. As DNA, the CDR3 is TGTGCCAGCAGCTACCAACTCTCCGGGACAGAAGTAACAGATACGCAGTATTTT.

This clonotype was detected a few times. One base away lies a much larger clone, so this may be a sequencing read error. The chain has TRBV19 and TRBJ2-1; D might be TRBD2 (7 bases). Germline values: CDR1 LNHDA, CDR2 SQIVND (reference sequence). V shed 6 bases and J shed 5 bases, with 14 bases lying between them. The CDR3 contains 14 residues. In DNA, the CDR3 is TGTGCCAGTAGAACCCGGGGGGCTAACAATGAGCAGTTCTTC. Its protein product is CASRTRGANNEQFF. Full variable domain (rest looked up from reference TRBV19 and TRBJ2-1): DGGITQSPKYLFRKEGQNVTLSCEQNLNHDAMYWYRQDPGQGLRLIYYSQIVNDFQKGDIAEGYSVSREKKESFPLTVTSAQKNPTAFYLCASRTRGANNEQFFGPGTRLTVL.

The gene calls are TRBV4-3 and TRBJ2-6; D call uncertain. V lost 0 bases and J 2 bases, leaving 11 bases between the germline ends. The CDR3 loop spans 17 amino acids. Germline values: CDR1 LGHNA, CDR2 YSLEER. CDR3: CASSQESLGTGANVLTF. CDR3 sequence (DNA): TGCGCCAGCAGCCAAGAGAGTTTGGGTACTGGGGCCAACGTCCTGACTTTC.

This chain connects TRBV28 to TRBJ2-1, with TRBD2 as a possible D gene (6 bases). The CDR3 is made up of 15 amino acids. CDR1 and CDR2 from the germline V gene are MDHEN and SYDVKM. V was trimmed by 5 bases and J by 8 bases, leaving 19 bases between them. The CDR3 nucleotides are TGTGCCAGCAGTCCCGGGACTGTAAGGATCGATGAGCAGTTCTTC. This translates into CASSPGTVRIDEQFF.

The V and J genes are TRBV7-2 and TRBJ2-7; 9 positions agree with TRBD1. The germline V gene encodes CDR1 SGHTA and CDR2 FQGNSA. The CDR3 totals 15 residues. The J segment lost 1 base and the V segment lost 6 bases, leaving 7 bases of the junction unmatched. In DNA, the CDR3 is TGTGCCAGCAGACGGGACAGGGACGATTCCTACGAGCAGTACTTC. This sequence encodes CASRRDRDDSYEQYF.

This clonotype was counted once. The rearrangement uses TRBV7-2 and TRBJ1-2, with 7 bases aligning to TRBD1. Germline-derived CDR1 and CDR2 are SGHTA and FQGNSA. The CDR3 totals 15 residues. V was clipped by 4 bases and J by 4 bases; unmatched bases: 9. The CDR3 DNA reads TGTGCCAGCAGCTCCCTAACAGGGGTAGGCTATGGCTACACCTTC. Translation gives CASSSLTGVGYGYTF.

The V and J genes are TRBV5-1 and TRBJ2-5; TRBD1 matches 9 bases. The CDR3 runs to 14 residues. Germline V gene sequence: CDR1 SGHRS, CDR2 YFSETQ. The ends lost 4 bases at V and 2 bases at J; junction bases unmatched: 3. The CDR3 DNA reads TGCGCCAGCAGCCGACAGGGGGTTCAAGAGACCCAGTACTTC. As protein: CASSRQGVQETQYF.

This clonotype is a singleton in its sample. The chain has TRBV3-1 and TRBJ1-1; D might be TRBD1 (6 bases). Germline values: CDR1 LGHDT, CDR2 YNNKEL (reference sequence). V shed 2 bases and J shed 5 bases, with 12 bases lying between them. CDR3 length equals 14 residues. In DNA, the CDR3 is TGTGCCAGCAGCCAAACCTTTACAGGGACTGAAGCTTTCTTT. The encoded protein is CASSQTFTGTEAFF.

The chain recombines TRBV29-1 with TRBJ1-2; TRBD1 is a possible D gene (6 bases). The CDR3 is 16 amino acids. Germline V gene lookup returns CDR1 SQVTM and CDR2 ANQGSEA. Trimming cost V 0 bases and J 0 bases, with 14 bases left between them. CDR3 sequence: CSVEDQQGLPNYGYTF. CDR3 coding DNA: TGCAGCGTTGAAGATCAACAGGGCCTTCCTAACTATGGCTACACCTTC.

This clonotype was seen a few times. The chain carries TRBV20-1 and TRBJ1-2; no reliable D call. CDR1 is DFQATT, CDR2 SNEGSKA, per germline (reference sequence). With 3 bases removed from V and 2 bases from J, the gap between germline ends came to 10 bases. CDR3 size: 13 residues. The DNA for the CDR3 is TGCAGTGCTAGTTTGGCAGTCAACTATGGCTACACCTTC. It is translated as CSASLAVNYGYTF.

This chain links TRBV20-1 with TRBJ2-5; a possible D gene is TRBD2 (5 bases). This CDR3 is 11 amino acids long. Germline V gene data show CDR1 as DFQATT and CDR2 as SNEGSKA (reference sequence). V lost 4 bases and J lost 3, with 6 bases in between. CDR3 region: CSAMREETQYF. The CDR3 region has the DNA TGCAGTGCTATGCGGGAAGAGACCCAGTACTTC.

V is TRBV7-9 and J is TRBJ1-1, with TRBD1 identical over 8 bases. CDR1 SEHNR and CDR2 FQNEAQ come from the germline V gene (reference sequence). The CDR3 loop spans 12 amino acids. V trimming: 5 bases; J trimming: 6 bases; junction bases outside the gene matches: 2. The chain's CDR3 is CASSGQGPEAFF. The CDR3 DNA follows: TGTGCCAGCAGCGGACAGGGCCCTGAAGCTTTCTTT.

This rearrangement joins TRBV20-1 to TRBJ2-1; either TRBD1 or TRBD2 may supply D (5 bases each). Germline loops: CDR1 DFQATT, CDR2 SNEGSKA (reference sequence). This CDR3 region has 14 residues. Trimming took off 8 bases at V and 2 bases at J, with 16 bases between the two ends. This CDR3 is CSRSGTETYNEQFF. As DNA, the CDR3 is TGCAGTAGGTCGGGGACGGAGACCTACAATGAGCAGTTCTTC.

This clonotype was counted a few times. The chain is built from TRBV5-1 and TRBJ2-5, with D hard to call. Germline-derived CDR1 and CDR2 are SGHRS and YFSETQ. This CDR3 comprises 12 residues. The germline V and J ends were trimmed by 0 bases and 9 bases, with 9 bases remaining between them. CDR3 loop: CASSLEAAAQYF. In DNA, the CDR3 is TGCGCCAGCAGCTTGGAGGCGGCGGCCCAGTACTTC.

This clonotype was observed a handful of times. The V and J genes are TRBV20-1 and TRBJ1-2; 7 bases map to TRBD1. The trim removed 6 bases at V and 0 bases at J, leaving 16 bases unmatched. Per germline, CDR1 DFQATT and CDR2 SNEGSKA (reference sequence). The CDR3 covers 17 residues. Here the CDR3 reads CSAGGFDRDTSNYGYTF. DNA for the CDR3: TGCAGTGCCGGGGGCTTCGACAGGGATACTTCTAACTATGGCTACACCTTC.

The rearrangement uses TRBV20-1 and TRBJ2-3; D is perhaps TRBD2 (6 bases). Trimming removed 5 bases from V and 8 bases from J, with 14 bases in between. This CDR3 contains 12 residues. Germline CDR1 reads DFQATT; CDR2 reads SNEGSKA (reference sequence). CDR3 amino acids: CSAPGPEGTQYF. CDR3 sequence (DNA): TGCAGTGCTCCTGGGCCGGAGGGTACGCAGTATTTT.

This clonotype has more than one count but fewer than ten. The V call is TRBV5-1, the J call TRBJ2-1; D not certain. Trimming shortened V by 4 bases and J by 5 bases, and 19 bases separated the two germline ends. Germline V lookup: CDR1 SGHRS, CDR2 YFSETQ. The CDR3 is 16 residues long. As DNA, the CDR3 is TGCGCCAGCAGCGTGGTCGGAAGGGTTGGGGACAATGAGCAGTTCTTC. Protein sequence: CASSVVGRVGDNEQFF.

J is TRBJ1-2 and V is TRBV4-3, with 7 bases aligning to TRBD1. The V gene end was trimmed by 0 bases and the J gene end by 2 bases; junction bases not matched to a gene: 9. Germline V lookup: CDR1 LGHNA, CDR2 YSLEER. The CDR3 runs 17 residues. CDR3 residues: CASSQDPLQGRNYGYTF. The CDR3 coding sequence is TGCGCCAGCAGCCAAGACCCCCTACAGGGGCGCAACTATGGCTACACCTTC.

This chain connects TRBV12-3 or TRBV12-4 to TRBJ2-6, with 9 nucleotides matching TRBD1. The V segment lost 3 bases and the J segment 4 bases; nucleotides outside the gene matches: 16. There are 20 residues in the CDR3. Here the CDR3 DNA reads TGTGCCAGCAGTTTTAGGGGCGTTAGAACAGGGGGCTCAGGGGCCAACGTCCTGACTTTC. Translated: CASSFRGVRTGGSGANVLTF.

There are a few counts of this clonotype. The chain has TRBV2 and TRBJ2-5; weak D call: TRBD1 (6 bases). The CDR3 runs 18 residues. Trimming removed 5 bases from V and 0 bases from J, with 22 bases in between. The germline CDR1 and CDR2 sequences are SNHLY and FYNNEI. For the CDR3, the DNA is TGTGCCAGCAGTACCGGGACATTCTTTTGGGACGACCAAGAGACCCAGTACTTC. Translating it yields CASSTGTFFWDDQETQYF.

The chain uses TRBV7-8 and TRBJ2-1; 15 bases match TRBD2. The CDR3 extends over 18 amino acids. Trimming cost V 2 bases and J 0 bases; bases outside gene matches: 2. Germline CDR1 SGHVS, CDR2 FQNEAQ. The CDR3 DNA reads TGTGCCAGCAGCTTACGGACTAGCGGGGGGGTCTCCTACAATGAGCAGTTCTTC. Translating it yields CASSLRTSGGVSYNEQFF.

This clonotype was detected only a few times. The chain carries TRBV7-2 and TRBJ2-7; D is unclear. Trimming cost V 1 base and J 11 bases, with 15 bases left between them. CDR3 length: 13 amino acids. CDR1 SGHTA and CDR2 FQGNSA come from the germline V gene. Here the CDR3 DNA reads TGTGCCAGCAGCTTAGATGTTATTCCGGTAGAGTACTTC. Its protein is CASSLDVIPVEYF.

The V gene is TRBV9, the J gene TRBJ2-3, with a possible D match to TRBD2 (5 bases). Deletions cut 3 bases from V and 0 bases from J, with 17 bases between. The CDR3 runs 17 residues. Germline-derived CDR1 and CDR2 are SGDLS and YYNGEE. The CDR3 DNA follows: TGTGCCAGCAGCGCCCACTCTGGACTCGAGAGCACAGATACGCAGTATTTT. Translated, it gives CASSAHSGLESTDTQYF.

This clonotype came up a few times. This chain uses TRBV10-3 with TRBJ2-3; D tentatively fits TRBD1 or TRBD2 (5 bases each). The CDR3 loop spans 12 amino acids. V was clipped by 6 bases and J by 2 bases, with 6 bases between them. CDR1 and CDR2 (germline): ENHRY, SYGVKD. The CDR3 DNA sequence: TGTGCCATCAGGGGGGACACAGATACGCAGTATTTT. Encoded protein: CAIRGDTDTQYF.

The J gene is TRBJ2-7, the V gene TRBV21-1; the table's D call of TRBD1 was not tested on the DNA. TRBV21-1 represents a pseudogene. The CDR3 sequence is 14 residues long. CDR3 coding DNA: TGTGCCAGCAGCGGGACAGATGCGACCTACGAGCAGTACTTC. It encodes CASSGTDATYEQYF.

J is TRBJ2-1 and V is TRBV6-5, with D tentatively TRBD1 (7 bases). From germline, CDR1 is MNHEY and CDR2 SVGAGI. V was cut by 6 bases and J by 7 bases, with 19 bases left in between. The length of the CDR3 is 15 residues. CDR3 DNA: TGTGCCAGCAGGATGGACAGGAGGGGAAGTAATGAGCAGTTCTTC. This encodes CASRMDRRGSNEQFF.